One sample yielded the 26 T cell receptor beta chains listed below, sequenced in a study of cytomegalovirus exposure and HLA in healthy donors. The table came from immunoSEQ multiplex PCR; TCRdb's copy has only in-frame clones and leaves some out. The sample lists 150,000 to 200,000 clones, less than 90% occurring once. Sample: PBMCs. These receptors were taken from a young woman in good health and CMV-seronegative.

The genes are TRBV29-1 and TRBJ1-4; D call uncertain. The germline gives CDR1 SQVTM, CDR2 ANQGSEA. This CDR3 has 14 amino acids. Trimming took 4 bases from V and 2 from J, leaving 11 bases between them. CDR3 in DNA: TGCAGCGTTGCGGAAAGCTGGACTAATGAAAAACTGTTTTTT. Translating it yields CSVAESWTNEKLFF.

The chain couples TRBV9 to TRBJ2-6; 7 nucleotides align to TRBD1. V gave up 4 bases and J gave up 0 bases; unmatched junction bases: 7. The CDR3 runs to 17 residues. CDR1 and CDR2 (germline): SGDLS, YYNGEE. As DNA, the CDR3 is TGTGCCAGCAGCTACGGACAGGACAGCTCTGGGGCCAACGTCCTGACTTTC. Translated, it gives CASSYGQDSSGANVLTF.

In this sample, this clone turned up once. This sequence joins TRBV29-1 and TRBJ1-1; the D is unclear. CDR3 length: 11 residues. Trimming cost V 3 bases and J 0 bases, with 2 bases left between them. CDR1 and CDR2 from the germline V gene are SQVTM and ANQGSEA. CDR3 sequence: CSVEVNTEAFF. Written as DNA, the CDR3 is TGCAGCGTTGAGGTGAACACTGAAGCTTTCTTT.

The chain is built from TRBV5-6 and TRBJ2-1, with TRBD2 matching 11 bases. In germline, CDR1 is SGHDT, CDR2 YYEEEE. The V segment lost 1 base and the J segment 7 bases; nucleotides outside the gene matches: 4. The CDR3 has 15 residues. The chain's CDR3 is CASSLTSGSWNEQFF. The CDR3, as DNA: TGTGCCAGCAGCTTGACTAGCGGGAGTTGGAATGAGCAGTTCTTC.

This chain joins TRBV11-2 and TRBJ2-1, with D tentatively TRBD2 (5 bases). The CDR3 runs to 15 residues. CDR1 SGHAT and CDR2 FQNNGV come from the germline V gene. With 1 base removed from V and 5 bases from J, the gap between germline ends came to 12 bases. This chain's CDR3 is CASSLAPDGNNEQFF. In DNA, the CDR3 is TGTGCCAGCAGCTTAGCCCCTGACGGGAACAATGAGCAGTTCTTC.

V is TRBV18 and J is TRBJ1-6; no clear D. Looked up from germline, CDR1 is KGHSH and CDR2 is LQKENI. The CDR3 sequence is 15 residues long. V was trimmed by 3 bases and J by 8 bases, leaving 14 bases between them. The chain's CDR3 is CASSPAAQTYSPLHF. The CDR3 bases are TGTGCCAGCTCACCCGCGGCCCAGACCTATTCACCCCTCCACTTT.

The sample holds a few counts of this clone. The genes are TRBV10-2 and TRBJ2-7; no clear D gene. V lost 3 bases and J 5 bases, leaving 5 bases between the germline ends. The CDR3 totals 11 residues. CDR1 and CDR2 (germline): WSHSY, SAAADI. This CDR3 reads CASSERDEQYF. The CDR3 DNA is TGCGCCAGCAGTGAAAGGGACGAGCAGTACTTC.

CDR3 nucleotides: TGTGCCAGCAGCTTACTGGGACTAGCTTTAGATACGCAGTATTTT. This codes for CASSLLGLALDTQYF. The chain carries TRBV7-3 and TRBJ2-3; 9 nucleotides match TRBD2. The CDR3 is made up of 15 amino acids. The V gene end was trimmed by 2 bases and the J gene end by 5 bases; junction bases not matched to a gene: 5. Germline V gene sequence: CDR1 SGHTA, CDR2 FQGTGA. Full variable domain (missing parts from reference TRBV7-3 and TRBJ2-3): GAGVSQTPSNKVTEKGKYVELRCDPISGHTALYWYRQSLGQGPEFLIYFQGTGAADDSGLPNDRFFAVRPEGSVSTLKIQRTERGDSAVYLCASSLLGLALDTQYFGPGTRLTVL.

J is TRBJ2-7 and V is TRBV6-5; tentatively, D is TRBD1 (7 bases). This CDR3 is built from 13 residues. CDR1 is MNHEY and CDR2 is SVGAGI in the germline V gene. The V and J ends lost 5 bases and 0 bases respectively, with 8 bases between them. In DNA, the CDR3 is TGTGCCAGCAGTCAGGGGGGCTCCTACGAGCAGTACTTC. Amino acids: CASSQGGSYEQYF.

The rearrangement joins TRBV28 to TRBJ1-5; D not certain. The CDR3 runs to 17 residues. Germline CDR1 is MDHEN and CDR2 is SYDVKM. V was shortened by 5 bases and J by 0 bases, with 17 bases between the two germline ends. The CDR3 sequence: CASSPETPAPSNQPQHF. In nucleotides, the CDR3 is TGTGCCAGCAGTCCAGAGACCCCCGCCCCTAGCAATCAGCCCCAGCATTTT.

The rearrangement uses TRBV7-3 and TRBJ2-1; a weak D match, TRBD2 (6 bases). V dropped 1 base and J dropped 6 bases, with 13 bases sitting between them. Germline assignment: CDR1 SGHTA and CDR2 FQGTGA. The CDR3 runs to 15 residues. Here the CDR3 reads CASSLIGREPNEQFF. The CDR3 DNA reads TGTGCCAGCAGCTTAATAGGGCGGGAACCCAATGAGCAGTTCTTC.

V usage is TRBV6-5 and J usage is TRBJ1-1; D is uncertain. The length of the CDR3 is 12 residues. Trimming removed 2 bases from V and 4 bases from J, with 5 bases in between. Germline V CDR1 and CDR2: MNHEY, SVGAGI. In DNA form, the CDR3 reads TGTGCCAGCAGTTACGCAGGCACTGAAGCTTTCTTT. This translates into CASSYAGTEAFF.

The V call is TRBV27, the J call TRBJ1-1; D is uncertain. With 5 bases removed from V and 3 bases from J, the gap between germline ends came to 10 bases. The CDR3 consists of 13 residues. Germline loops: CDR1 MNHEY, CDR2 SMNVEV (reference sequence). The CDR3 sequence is CASSLFMYTEAFF. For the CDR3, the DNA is TGTGCCAGCAGTCTTTTCATGTACACTGAAGCTTTCTTT.

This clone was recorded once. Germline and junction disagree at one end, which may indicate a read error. The CDR3, as DNA: TGCGCCAGTACACTGGGAGGATTTCGTGACTTT. It codes for CASTLGGFRDF. The chain carries TRBV10-1 and TRBJ1-1; no firm D call. CDR1 and CDR2 from the germline V gene are WNHNN and SYGVQD (reference sequence). CDR3 size: 11 residues.

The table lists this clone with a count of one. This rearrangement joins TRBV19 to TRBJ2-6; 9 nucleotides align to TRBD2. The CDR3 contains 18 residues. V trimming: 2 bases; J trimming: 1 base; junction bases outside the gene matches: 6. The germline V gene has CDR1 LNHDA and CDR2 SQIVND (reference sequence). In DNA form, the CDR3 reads TGTGCCAGTAGTATACCCCTAGCGGGGATATCTGGGGCCAACGTCCTGACTTTC. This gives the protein CASSIPLAGISGANVLTF.

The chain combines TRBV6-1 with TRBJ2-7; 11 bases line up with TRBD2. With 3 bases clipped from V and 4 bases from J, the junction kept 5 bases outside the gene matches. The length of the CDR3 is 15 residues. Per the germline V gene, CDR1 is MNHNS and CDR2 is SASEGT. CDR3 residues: CASSDVGTSGYEQYF. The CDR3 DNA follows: TGTGCCAGCAGTGACGTCGGGACTAGCGGATACGAGCAGTACTTC.

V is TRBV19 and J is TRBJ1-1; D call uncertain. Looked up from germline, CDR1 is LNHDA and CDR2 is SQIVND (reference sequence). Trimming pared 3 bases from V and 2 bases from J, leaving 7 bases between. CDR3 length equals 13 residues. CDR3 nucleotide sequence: TGTGCCAGTAGTATTGGGGTTAACACTGAAGCTTTCTTT. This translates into CASSIGVNTEAFF.

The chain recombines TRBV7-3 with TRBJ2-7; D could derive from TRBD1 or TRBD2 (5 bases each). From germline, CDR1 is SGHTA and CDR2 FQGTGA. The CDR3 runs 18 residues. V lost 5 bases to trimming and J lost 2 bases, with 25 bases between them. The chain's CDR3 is CASSPNGRLRGQAYEQYF. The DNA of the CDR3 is TGTGCCAGCAGCCCTAATGGCCGACTCCGGGGCCAAGCCTACGAGCAGTACTTC.

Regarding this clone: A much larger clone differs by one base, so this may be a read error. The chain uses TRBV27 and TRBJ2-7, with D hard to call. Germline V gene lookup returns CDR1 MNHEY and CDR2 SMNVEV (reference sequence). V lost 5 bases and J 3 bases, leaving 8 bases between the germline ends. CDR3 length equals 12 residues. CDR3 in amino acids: CASSEDGYEQYF. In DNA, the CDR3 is TGTGCCAGCAGTGAGGACGGCTACGAGCAGTACTTC.

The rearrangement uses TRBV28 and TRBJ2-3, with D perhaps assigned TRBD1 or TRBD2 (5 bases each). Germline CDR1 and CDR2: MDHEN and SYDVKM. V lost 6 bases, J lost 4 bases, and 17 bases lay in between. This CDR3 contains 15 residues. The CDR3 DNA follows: TGTGCCAGCAGCCCCCCTGGGGGAAGGTCAGATACGCAGTATTTT. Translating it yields CASSPPGGRSDTQYF.

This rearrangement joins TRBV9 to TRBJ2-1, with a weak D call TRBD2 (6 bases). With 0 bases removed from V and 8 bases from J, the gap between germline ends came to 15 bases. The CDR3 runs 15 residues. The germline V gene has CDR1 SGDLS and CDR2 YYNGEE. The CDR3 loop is CASSVAGVMSDEQFF. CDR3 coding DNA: TGTGCCAGCAGCGTAGCGGGAGTGATGTCGGATGAGCAGTTCTTC.

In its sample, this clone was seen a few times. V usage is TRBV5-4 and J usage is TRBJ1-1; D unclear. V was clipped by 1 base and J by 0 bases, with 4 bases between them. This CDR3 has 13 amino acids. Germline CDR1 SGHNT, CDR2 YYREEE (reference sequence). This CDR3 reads CASSLLLNTEAFF. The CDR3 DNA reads TGTGCCAGCAGCTTGTTGTTGAACACTGAAGCTTTCTTT.

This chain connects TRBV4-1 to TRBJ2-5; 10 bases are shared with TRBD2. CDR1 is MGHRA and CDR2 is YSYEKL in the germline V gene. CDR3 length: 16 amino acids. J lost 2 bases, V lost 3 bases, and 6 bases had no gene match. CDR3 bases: TGCGCCAGCAGCCAGAGAGCGGGGGGGGAACAAGAGACCCAGTACTTC. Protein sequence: CASSQRAGGEQETQYF.

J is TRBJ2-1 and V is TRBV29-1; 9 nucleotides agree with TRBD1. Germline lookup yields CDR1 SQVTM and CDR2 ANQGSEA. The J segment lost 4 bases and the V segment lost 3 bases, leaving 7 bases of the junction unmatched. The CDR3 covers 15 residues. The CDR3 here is CSVDLWDREYNEQFF. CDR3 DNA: TGCAGCGTTGATTTATGGGACAGGGAATACAATGAGCAGTTCTTC.

The CDR3 bases are TGTGCCAGCAGTTCCCACCTCAGGGGTCGGAGTCAGCCCCAGCATTTT. Protein product: CASSSHLRGRSQPQHF. The rearrangement uses TRBV6-6 and TRBJ1-5, with TRBD1 as a possible D gene (6 bases). Germline lookup yields CDR1 MNHNY and CDR2 SVGAGI (reference sequence). Trimming left V 4 bases short and J 6 bases short, with 19 bases between. The CDR3 extends over 16 amino acids.

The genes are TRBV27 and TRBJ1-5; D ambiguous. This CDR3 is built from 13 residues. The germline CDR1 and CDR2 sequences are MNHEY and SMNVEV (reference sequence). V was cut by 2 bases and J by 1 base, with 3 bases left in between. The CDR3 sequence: CASSLGSNQPQHF. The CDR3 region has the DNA TGTGCCAGCAGTTTAGGGAGCAATCAGCCCCAGCATTTT.